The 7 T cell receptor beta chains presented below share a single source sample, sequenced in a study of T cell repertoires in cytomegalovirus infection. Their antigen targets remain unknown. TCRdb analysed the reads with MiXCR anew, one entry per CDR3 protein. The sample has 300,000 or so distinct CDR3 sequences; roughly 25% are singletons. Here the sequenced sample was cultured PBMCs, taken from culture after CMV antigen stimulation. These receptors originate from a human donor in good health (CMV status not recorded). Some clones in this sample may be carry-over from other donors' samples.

The CDR3, as DNA: TGTGCCAGCAGCTTTGGACCCCAAGAGACCCAGTACTTC. This gives the protein CASSFGPQETQYF. V usage is TRBV13 and J usage is TRBJ2-5, with D hard to call. The CDR3 extends over 13 amino acids. The V end lost 3 bases, the J end lost 1 base, and 6 bases lay between the germline ends. CDR1 is PRHDT, CDR2 FYEKMQ, per germline (reference sequence).

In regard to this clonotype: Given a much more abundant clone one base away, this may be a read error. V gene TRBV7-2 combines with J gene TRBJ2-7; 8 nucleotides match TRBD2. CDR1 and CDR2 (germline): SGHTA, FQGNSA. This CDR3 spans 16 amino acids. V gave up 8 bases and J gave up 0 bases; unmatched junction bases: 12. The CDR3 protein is CASQRTSRGSSYEQYF. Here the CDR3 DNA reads TGTGCCAGCCAAAGGACTAGCCGGGGCAGCTCCTACGAGCAGTACTTC.

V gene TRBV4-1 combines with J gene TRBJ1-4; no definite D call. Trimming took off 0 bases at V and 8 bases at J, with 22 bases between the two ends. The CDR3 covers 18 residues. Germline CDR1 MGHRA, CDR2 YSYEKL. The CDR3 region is CASSQDIGLTRRREKLFF. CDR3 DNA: TGCGCCAGCAGCCAAGATATCGGGCTAACACGGAGGCGGGAAAAACTGTTTTTT.

The CDR3 nucleotides read TGTGCCAGCAGCCGCCGGGACAGGGGATCCGCTGGCTACACCTTC. Translating it yields CASSRRDRGSAGYTF. The chain couples TRBV6-2 or TRBV6-3 to TRBJ1-2; the match to TRBD1 covers 10 bases. Unmatched junction bases numbered 11, after V lost 6 bases and J lost 7 bases. The CDR3 loop spans 15 amino acids. CDR1 and CDR2 from the germline V gene are MNHEY and SVGEGT.

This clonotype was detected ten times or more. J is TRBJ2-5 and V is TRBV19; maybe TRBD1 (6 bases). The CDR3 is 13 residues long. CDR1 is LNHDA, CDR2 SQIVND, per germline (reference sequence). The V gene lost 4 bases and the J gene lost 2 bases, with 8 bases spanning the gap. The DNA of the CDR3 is TGTGCCAGTAGTACCGGACAGCAAGAGACCCAGTACTTC. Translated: CASSTGQQETQYF.

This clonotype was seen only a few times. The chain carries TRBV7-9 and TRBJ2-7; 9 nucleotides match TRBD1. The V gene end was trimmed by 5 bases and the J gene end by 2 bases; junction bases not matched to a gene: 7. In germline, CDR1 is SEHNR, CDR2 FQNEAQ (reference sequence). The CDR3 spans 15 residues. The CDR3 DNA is TGTGCCAGCAGCCCCCGGACAGGGGAAGCCTACGAGCAGTACTTC. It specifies CASSPRTGEAYEQYF.

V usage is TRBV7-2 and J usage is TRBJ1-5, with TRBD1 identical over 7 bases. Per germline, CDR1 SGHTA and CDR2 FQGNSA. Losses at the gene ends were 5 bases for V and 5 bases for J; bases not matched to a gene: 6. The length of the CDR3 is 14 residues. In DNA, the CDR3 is TGTGCCAGCAGCCAAGGGACAGTTGATCAGCCCCAGCATTTT. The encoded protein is CASSQGTVDQPQHF. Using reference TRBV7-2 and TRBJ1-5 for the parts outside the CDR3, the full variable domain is GAGVSQSPSNKVTEKGKDVELRCDPISGHTALYWYRQSLGQGLEFLIYFQGNSAPDKSGLPSDRFSAERTGGSVSTLTIQRTQQEDSAVYLCASSQGTVDQPQHFGDGTRLSIL.